This TCR beta chain was identified during a study of blood T cell repertoires in COVID-19. Study-wide context: Sites across the United States, Italy and Spain contributed samples from acute and convalescent COVID-19.

The assay was immunoSEQ multiplex PCR, and TCRdb's table has in-frame clones only and misses some. Of 190,000 or so clones listed, 75% to 90% are singletons. Germline CDR1 and CDR2: SGHTA and FQGNSA. Trimming cost V 1 base and J 6 bases, with 14 bases left between them. CDR3 length: 15 residues. Ages ranged from about 18 to 100 years, with residence in about two dozen US areas. Each participant's cohort was designated according to participant-reported clinical history. The sequence came from a man under 40 who had recovered from COVID-19. The sequencing input was PBMCs or T cells enriched from blood (not recorded which). The chain couples TRBV7-2 to TRBJ2-3; perhaps TRBD1 as D (5 bases). In DNA, the CDR3 is TGTGCCAGCAGCTTAGAAGGCAGGGCGTACGATACGCAGTATTTT. It translates to CASSLEGRAYDTQYF.